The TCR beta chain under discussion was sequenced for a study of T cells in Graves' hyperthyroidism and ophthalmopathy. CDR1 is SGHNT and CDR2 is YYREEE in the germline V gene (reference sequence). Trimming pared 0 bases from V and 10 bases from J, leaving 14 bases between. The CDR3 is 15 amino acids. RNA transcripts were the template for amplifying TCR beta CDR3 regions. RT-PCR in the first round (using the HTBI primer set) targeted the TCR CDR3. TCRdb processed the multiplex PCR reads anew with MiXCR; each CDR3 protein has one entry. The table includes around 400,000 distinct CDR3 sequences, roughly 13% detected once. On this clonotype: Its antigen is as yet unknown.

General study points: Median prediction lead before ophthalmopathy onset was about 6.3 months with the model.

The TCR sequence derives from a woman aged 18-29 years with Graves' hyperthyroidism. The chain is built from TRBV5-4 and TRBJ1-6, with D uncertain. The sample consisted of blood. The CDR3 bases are TGTGCCAGCAGCTTGGGGTTCGTCTCGGGCTCACCCCTCCACTTT. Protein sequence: CASSLGFVSGSPLHF. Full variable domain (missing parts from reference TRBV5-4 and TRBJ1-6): ETGVTQSPTHLIKTRGQQVTLRCSSQSGHNTVSWYQQALGQGPQFIFQYYREEENGRGNFPPRFSGLQFPNYSSELNVNALELDDSALYLCASSLGFVSGSPLHFGNGTRLTVT.